One and the same sample provided the 21 T cell receptor beta chains below, sequenced in a study of vaccination and CD4 T cells after COVID-19. Their antigens are not known. Time point reported: late sampling 161 to 241 days after vaccination in a few convalescent patients. Treatment defined: approximately 10-day PBMC culture with coronavirus spike peptide pools or control peptides (ViraFEST assay). Researchers used the Oncomine TCR Beta short-read assay to sequence DNA from cultured CD4+ T cells. In TCRdb, the PCR reads were re-called with MiXCR into one record per CDR3 protein. Of roughly 19,000 distinct CDR3 sequences in the sample, about 40% are singletons; the top ten hold roughly a sixth. The source material was CD4+ T cells from blood, cultured in vitro, sampled about 7 months after SARS-CoV-2 vaccination. The receptors come from a human donor who had recovered from COVID-19.

This clonotype was counted a few times. The chain is built from TRBV10-3 and TRBJ2-5, with 8 bases lining up with TRBD2. Germline V gene data show CDR1 as ENHRY and CDR2 as SYGVKD. The CDR3 has 15 residues. J gave up 5 bases and V 5 bases, and 10 bases lay outside the gene matches. CDR3 nucleotide sequence: TGTGCCATCAGTCAGCCGGGACTAGAGTTTGAGACCCAGTACTTC. Its translation is CAISQPGLEFETQYF.

This chain links TRBV15 with TRBJ2-7, with D unresolved. CDR3 length: 15 amino acids. CDR1 and CDR2 (germline): LNHNV, YYDKDF (reference sequence). The V end was cut by 4 bases, the J end by 2 bases, with 15 bases between. This CDR3 reads CATSIGVAAAYEQYF. The CDR3 DNA reads TGTGCCACCAGCATTGGGGTGGCCGCAGCCTACGAGCAGTACTTC.

The rearrangement uses TRBV20-1 and TRBJ1-3; D call uncertain. V gave up 8 bases and J gave up 5 bases, with 10 bases separating them. Germline CDR1 and CDR2: DFQATT and SNEGSKA (reference sequence). This CDR3 is built from 11 residues. The CDR3 loop reads CSTRTRNTIYF. CDR3 nucleotide sequence: TGCAGTACGAGGACTCGAAACACCATATATTTT.

DNA of the CDR3: TGTGCCAGCAGCTTAGCGCGGCTGTACAATGAGCAGTTCTTC. Translation: CASSLARLYNEQFF. The chain couples TRBV7-8 to TRBJ2-1; D gene uncertain. The CDR3 totals 14 residues. The germline CDR1 and CDR2 sequences are SGHVS and FQNEAQ. Deletions cut 0 bases from V and 4 bases from J, with 7 bases between.

This clonotype was recorded a few times. J is TRBJ2-5 and V is TRBV7-2; D possibly corresponds to TRBD1 (6 bases). This CDR3 comprises 14 residues. The germline V and J ends were trimmed by 5 bases and 7 bases, with 17 bases remaining between them. CDR1 is SGHTA and CDR2 is FQGNSA in the germline V gene. Here the CDR3 reads CASSHASATGTQYF. CDR3 DNA sequence: TGTGCCAGCAGCCATGCCAGCGCGACAGGGACCCAGTACTTC.

The chain recombines TRBV29-1 with TRBJ1-2, with unresolved D. V lost 3 bases and J lost 8, with 19 bases in between. The CDR3 loop spans 14 amino acids. Germline V gene sequence: CDR1 SQVTM, CDR2 ANQGSEA. Here the CDR3 DNA reads TGCAGCGTTGACATAAACCCCCGTGGGAGCGGCTACACCTTC. Protein: CSVDINPRGSGYTF.

The chain is built from TRBV11-2 and TRBJ2-5, with 8 bases aligning to TRBD2. The CDR3 is 15 residues long. The germline V gene has CDR1 SGHAT and CDR2 FQNNGV. After removal of 1 base from V and 5 bases from J, the junction contained 6 bases not matched to a gene. The CDR3 region is CASSLAGGAEETQYF. As DNA, the CDR3 is TGTGCCAGCAGCTTAGCCGGGGGGGCCGAGGAGACCCAGTACTTC.

The chain links TRBV4-1 to TRBJ2-4, with a tentative D call TRBD2 (5 bases). Trimming left V 4 bases short and J 5 bases short, with 9 bases between. The length of the CDR3 is 13 residues. Germline-derived CDR1 and CDR2 are MGHRA and YSYEKL. The CDR3 DNA reads as TGCGCCAGCAGCCTTGCGAGGGAAAACATTCAGTACTTC. Protein product: CASSLARENIQYF.

This clonotype was counted between two and nine times. The V and J genes are TRBV6-1 and TRBJ1-2; D is perhaps TRBD1 (5 bases). Germline V lookup: CDR1 MNHNS, CDR2 SASEGT. The CDR3 is 12 amino acids. Trimming removed 4 bases at V and 5 bases at J, with 8 bases between. The CDR3 nucleotides are TGTGCCAGCAGTGCGACAGTGTATGGCTACACCTTC. Its protein product is CASSATVYGYTF.

Only a few counts were recorded for this clonotype. The rearrangement uses TRBV20-1 and TRBJ1-1; 9 bases agree with TRBD1. The CDR3 consists of 13 residues. Germline CDR1 is DFQATT and CDR2 is SNEGSKA (reference sequence). Trimming cost V 4 bases and J 7 bases; bases outside gene matches: 7. The CDR3 sequence is CSATHRGLVEAFF. CDR3 nucleotide sequence: TGCAGTGCTACACACAGGGGGCTGGTTGAAGCTTTCTTT.

This chain links TRBV20-1 with TRBJ2-1; 10 nucleotides align to TRBD2. The V segment lost 4 bases and the J segment 5 bases; nucleotides outside the gene matches: 17. There are 18 residues in the CDR3. Germline V gene lookup returns CDR1 DFQATT and CDR2 SNEGSKA (reference sequence). This CDR3 reads CSATPGLAERVLNNEQFF. The CDR3 bases are TGCAGTGCTACCCCCGGACTAGCGGAACGGGTTTTGAACAATGAGCAGTTCTTC.

The J gene is TRBJ2-3, the V gene TRBV24-1; no firm D call. The CDR3 covers 11 residues. Trimming stripped 5 bases from V and 6 bases from J, with 5 bases between. From germline, CDR1 is KGHDR and CDR2 SFDVKD. This CDR3 reads CATSGRDTQYF. The CDR3 DNA follows: TGTGCCACCAGTGGGCGGGATACGCAGTATTTT.

V gene TRBV24-1 combines with J gene TRBJ1-1; TRBD1 aligns across 10 bases. The CDR3 extends over 14 amino acids. Trimming at V came to 7 bases and at J to 6 bases, leaving 7 bases not matched to a gene. Germline V gives CDR1 KGHDR, CDR2 SFDVKD. CDR3 coding DNA: TGTGCCACCAGAGCCGGGACAGGGGACTCTGAAGCTTTCTTT. Protein sequence: CATRAGTGDSEAFF.

This chain connects TRBV7-8 to TRBJ2-7; TRBD2 matches at 8 bases. After removal of 1 base from V and 0 bases from J, the junction contained 2 bases not matched to a gene. Germline V CDR1 and CDR2: SGHVS, FQNEAQ. This CDR3 is built from 15 residues. CDR3 nucleotides: TGTGCCAGCAGCTTAGACGGGAGGGTCTCCTACGAGCAGTACTTC. Protein sequence: CASSLDGRVSYEQYF.

This clonotype was detected only a few times. The V gene is TRBV7-2, the J gene TRBJ1-2; 8 bases are shared with TRBD1. The V gene's germline CDR1 is SGHTA and CDR2 FQGNSA. This CDR3 comprises 15 residues. Trimming removed 5 bases from V and 1 base from J; junction bases left unmatched: 6. As DNA, the CDR3 is TGTGCCAGCAGCGCAGACAGGGGTAGTAACTATGGCTACACCTTC. It is translated as CASSADRGSNYGYTF.

The chain links TRBV7-9 to TRBJ2-5; D may correspond to TRBD1 or TRBD2 (5 bases each). V lost 7 bases and J lost 4, with 22 bases in between. The CDR3 has 16 residues. Germline lookup yields CDR1 SEHNR and CDR2 FQNEAQ (reference sequence). The CDR3 region has the DNA TGTGCCAGCACCCAGGGTACAGGTGTAGGAGGAGAGACCCAGTACTTC. Protein: CASTQGTGVGGETQYF.

The V gene is TRBV10-3, the J gene TRBJ1-2, with unresolved D. Germline V gene data show CDR1 as ENHRY and CDR2 as SYGVKD. The CDR3 sequence is 11 residues long. Trimming cost V 7 bases and J 2 bases, with 5 bases left between them. CDR3 sequence reads: CAITRNYGYTF. CDR3 coding DNA: TGTGCCATCACGAGAAACTATGGCTACACCTTC.

This clonotype has only a few counts. V usage is TRBV20-1 and J usage is TRBJ2-7, with D maybe TRBD1 (7 bases). Germline CDR1 is DFQATT and CDR2 is SNEGSKA (reference sequence). Trimming removed 1 base at V and 6 bases at J, with 19 bases between. The CDR3 has 15 residues. The DNA for the CDR3 is TGCAGTGCTAGAGGCGGGACAGTTGCCCTTCGCGAGCAGTACTTC. Protein product: CSARGGTVALREQYF.

About this clonotype itself: One junction end disagrees with the germline gene, perhaps due to a read error. The chain employs TRBV27 and TRBJ2-7; D not resolved. Per germline, CDR1 MNHEY and CDR2 SMNVEV (reference sequence). This CDR3 contains 17 residues. CDR3 region: CASSLGPDPGSGYGQYF. The CDR3 DNA reads TGTGCCAGCAGTTTAGGCCCTGACCCAGGATCCGGCTACGGGCAGTACTTC.

This clonotype has just one count. This chain joins TRBV7-9 and TRBJ2-3; D might be TRBD1 or TRBD2, each matching 6 bases. This CDR3 is 17 amino acids long. The germline V gene encodes CDR1 SEHNR and CDR2 FQNEAQ (reference sequence). V lost 3 bases and J lost 3, with 19 bases in between. CDR3 sequence reads: CASSFWGAGTLTDTQYF. The CDR3 nucleotides read TGTGCCAGCAGCTTTTGGGGGGCGGGCACCCTTACAGATACGCAGTATTTT.

The chain employs TRBV7-8 and TRBJ1-1; 7 nucleotides align to TRBD1. CDR3 length: 15 residues. J was trimmed by 0 bases and V by 5 bases; bases with no gene match: 6. The germline CDR1 and CDR2 sequences are SGHVS and FQNEAQ. The CDR3 DNA reads TGTGCCAGCAGCCCTGGGACAGCAATGAACACTGAAGCTTTCTTT. Protein: CASSPGTAMNTEAFF.